The entry that follows covers one T cell receptor (beta chain) sequence. These data come from a study of control samples from healthy donors and cancer patients. The germline gives CDR1 SEHNR, CDR2 FQNEAQ (reference sequence). The ends were cut back, 3 bases at V and 2 bases at J, with 15 bases in the middle. CDR3 size: 16 residues. Assay: immunoSEQ multiplex PCR; the TCRdb copy retains only in-frame clones and omits some. The sample holds tens of thousands of clones, roughly nine tenths seen once. The chain couples TRBV7-9 to TRBJ2-3; D perhaps matches TRBD2 (6 bases). The sequencing input was PBMCs. The clonotype was recovered from a man aged 40-49 years with colorectal cancer. CDR3 DNA sequence: TGTGCCAGCAGCTTTGGGAGAAGCGGGTCCACAGATACGCAGTATTTT. It translates to CASSFGRSGSTDTQYF.